This TCR beta chain derives from a study of T cell responses to AZD1222 COVID-19 vaccine. Overall study results and limits: Spike-specific TCR breadth and depth rose after two AZD1222 doses.

On this clone: The antigen is undetermined.

The data were produced by immunoSEQ multiplex PCR, yet TCRdb's version contains in-frame clones alone and is incomplete. The sample lists 85,000 to 95,000 clones, roughly 90% occurring once. V trimming: 4 bases; J trimming: 6 bases; junction bases outside the gene matches: 7. CDR3 length: 16 residues. Germline lookup yields CDR1 MNHEY and CDR2 SVGEGT. The chain couples TRBV6-2 or TRBV6-3 to TRBJ2-1; 12 nucleotides align to TRBD2. The TCR originated in an adult who received the AZD1222 COVID-19 vaccine. The sample here was peripheral blood, taken 28 days after the second AZD1222 dose. Here the CDR3 DNA reads TGTGCCAGCAGTTCCGACCTAGCGGGGGGGCTCAATGAGCAGTTCTTC. This translates into CASSSDLAGGLNEQFF.